The source of this T cell receptor (beta chain) is a study of blood T cells in healthy people across ages. Study-wide results and limits: More naive CD4+ cells and higher diversity were found in long-lived than in aged donors.

This clonotype came up a few times. Antigen specificity is unknown. The use of a sample-barcoded 5' primer and a J-beta primer mix characterized a second PCR of roughly 6 to 11 cycles. TCRdb called the 5' RACE reads again in MiXCR, with one record for every CDR3 protein. The data show 1.5 million to 2 million distinct CDR3 sequences, with 40% to 55% seen just once and over 2% held by the top ten. Trimming cost V 3 bases and J 2 bases; bases outside gene matches: 4. The CDR3 sequence is 13 residues long. In germline, CDR1 is SQVTM, CDR2 ANQGSEA. Source material: blood. This chain joins TRBV29-1 and TRBJ2-7, with 7 bases that match TRBD2. This clonotype originated in a woman in her forties in good health. CDR3 nucleotides: TGCAGCGTTGATGCGGGGGTGCCCTACGAGCAGTACTTC. It specifies CSVDAGVPYEQYF.